Below, one T cell receptor beta chain is given with its context. Its antigen is unknown. This sample stems from a study of shared clonotypes between healthy human individuals. Turning to the study itself: Every donor yielded three CD4 naive, three CD4 memory, two CD8 naive and one CD8 memory plate. The study, taken as a whole, reports: Enrolling few donors narrowed the genetic and exposure-history diversity that was represented. The study found lower generation probabilities in non-shared clonotypes than in those shared by all four donors.

The method was immunoSEQ multiplex PCR; TCRdb's version includes in-frame clones alone and lacks a portion of them. The repertoire holds 2 million to 3 million clones, just over 90% seen once, with 0.14% in the top ten. From CD4+ cells came CD45RA+ naive and CD45RA-negative memory subsets. Germline V lookup: CDR1 GTSNPN, CDR2 SVGIG (reference sequence). This CDR3 comprises 15 residues. The V end lost 0 bases, the J end lost 10 bases, and 16 bases lay between the germline ends. V gene TRBV30 combines with J gene TRBJ1-6; D is perhaps TRBD1 (5 bases). The TCR sequence derives from a man aged 18 to 29 in good health. Sequencing input: naive CD4+ T cells sorted from blood. Specified subset: CD45RA+ positively selected. The CDR3 region has the DNA TGTGCCTGGAGTGTAGCGGCAGGGCCGGAATCACCCCTCCACTTT. This translates into CAWSVAAGPESPLHF.